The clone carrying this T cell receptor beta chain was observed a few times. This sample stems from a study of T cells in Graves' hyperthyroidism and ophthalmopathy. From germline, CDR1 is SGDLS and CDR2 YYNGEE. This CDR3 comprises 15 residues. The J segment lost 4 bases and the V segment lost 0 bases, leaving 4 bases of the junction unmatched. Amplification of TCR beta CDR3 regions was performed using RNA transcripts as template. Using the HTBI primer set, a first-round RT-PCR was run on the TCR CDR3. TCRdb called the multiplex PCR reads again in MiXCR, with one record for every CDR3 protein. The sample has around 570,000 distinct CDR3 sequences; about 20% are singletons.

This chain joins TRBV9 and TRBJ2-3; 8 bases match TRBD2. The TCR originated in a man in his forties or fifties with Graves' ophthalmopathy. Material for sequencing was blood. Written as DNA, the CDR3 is TGTGCCAGCAGCGTAGCGGGGGGGCAGGCAGATACGCAGTATTTT. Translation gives CASSVAGGQADTQYF.